A selection of T cell receptor beta chains follows, all from one sample in a study of T cells in Graves' hyperthyroidism and ophthalmopathy. TCRdb reanalysed the multiplex PCR reads using MiXCR and keeps one entry per CDR3 protein. The repertoire holds over 450,000 distinct CDR3 sequences, with approximately 17% as singletons. Sequencing used blood. Receptors originate from a woman between 18 and 29 years old with Graves' ophthalmopathy. The CDR3 runs from the conserved cysteine through the conserved F or W.

CDR3,V,J
CSARQGIEKLFF,TRBV20-1,TRBJ1-4
CASSLGGRGRQPQHF,TRBV7-6,TRBJ1-5
CASSPPEGGYSPLHF,TRBV28,TRBJ1-6
CSASPLAGVNEQFF,TRBV20-1,TRBJ2-1
CASSYGTDHYEQYF,TRBV6-5,TRBJ2-7
CASSQRPGNTGELFF,TRBV13,TRBJ2-2
CASSITGTDNSPLHF,TRBV19,TRBJ1-6
CACSFNGVYEQFF,TRBV7-2,.
CAISAEPSLNTEAFF,TRBV10-3,TRBJ1-1
CASRHQGGNTEAFF,TRBV27,TRBJ1-1
CASSPRESHYEQYF,TRBV5-6,TRBJ2-7
CASSSGTFNSDEQYF,TRBV7-9,TRBJ2-7
CASSLDRGSSYNEQFF,TRBV18,TRBJ2-1
CASSWGSYNEQFF,TRBV11-3,TRBJ2-1
CAISATSNEQFF,TRBV10-3,TRBJ2-1
CASSLVGQAYNEQFF,TRBV5-1,TRBJ2-1